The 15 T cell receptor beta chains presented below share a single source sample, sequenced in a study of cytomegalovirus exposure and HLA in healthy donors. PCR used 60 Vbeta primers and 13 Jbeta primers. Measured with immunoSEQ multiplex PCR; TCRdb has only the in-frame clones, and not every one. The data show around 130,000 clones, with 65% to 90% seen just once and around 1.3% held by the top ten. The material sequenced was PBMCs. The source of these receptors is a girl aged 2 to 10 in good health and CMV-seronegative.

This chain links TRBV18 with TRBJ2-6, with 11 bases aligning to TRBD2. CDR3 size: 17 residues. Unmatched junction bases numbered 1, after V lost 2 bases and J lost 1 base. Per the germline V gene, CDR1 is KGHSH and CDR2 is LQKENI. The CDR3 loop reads CASSPTSGGSGANVLTF. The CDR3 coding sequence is TGTGCCAGCTCACCAACTAGCGGGGGATCTGGGGCCAACGTCCTGACTTTC.

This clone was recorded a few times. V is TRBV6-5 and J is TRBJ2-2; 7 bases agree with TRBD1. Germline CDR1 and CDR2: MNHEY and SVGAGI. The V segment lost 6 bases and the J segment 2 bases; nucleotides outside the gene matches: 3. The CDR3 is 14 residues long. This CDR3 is CASSGTANTGELFF. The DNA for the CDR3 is TGTGCCAGCAGCGGGACAGCTAACACCGGGGAGCTGTTTTTT.

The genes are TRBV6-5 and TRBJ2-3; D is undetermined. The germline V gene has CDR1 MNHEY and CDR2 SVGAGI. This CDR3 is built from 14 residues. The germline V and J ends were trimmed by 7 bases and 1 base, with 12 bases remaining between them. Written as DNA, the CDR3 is TGTGCCAGCAAGATAGACACCGGCACAGATACGCAGTATTTT. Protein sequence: CASKIDTGTDTQYF.

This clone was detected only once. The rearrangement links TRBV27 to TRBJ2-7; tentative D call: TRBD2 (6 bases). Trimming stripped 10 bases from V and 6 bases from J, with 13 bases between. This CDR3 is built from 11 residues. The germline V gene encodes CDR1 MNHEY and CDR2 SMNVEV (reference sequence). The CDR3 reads CATAAGGEQYF. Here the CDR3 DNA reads TGTGCCACCGCCGCCGGGGGCGAGCAGTACTTC.

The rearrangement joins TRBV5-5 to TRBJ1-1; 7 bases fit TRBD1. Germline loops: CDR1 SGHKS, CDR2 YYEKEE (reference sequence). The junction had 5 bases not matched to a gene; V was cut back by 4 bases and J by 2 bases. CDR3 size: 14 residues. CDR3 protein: CASSPWDRNTEAFF. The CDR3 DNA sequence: TGTGCCAGCAGCCCGTGGGACAGAAACACTGAAGCTTTCTTT.

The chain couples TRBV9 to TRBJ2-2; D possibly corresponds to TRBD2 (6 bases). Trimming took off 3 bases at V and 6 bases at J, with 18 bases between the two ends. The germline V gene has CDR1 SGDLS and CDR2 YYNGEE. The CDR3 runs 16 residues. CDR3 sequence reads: CASSGMVGGRAGELFF. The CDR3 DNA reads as TGTGCCAGCAGCGGAATGGTCGGGGGAAGGGCCGGGGAGCTGTTTTTT.

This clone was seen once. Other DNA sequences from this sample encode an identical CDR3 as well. Written as DNA, the CDR3 is TGTGCCTGGAGTGTACTTGGGGGGGGCTACACCTTC. This translates into CAWSVLGGGYTF. The chain is built from TRBV30 and TRBJ1-2; tentative D call: TRBD1 (5 bases). Germline assignment: CDR1 GTSNPN and CDR2 SVGIG (reference sequence). The CDR3 extends over 12 amino acids. V lost 0 bases, J lost 8 bases, and 10 bases lay in between.

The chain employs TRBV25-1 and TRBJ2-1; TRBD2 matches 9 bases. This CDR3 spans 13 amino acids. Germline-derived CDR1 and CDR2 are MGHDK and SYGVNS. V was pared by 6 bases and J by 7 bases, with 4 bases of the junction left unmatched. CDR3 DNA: TGTGCCAGCAGACTAGCGGGTTTGAATGAGCAGTTCTTC. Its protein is CASRLAGLNEQFF.

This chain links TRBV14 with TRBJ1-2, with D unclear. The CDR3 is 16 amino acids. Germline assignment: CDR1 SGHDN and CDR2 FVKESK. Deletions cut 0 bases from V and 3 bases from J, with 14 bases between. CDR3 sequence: CASSQDILTDHYGYTF. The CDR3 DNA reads TGTGCCAGCAGCCAAGATATTTTAACAGACCACTATGGCTACACCTTC.

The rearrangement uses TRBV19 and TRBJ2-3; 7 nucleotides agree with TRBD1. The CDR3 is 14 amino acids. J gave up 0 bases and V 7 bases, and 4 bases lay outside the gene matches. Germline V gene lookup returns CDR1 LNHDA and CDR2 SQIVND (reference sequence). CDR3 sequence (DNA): TGTGCCAGTACCCGGGACAGTAGCACAGATACGCAGTATTTT. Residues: CASTRDSSTDTQYF.

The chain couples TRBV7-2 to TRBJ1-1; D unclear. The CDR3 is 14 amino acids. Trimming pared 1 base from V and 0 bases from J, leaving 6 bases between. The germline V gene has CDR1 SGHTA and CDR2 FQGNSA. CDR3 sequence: CASSLGRVNTEAFF. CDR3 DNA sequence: TGTGCCAGCAGCTTAGGTCGGGTGAACACTGAAGCTTTCTTT.

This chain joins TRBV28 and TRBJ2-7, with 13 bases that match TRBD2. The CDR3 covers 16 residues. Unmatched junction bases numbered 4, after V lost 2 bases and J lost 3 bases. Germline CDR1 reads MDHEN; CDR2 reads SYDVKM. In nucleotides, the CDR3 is TGTGCCAGCAGTTTAGTGGGACTAGCGGGAATCTACGAGCAGTACTTC. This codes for CASSLVGLAGIYEQYF.

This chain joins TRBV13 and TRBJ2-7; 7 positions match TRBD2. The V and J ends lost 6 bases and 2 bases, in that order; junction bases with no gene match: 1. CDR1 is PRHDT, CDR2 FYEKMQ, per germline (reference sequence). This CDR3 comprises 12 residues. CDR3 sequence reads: CASRGGAYEQYF. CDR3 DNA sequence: TGTGCCAGCAGGGGAGGGGCCTACGAGCAGTACTTC. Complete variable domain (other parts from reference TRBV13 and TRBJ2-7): AAGVIQSPRHLIKEKRETATLKCYPIPRHDTVYWYQQGPGQDPQFLISFYEKMQSDKGSIPDRFSAQQFSDYHSELNMSSLELGDSALYFCASRGGAYEQYFGPGTRLTVT.

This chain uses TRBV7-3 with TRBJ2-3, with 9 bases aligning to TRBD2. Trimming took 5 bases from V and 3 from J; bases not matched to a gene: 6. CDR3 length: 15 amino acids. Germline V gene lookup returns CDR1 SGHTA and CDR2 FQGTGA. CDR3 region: CASSKIAGVTDTQYF. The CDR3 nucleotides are TGTGCCAGCAGCAAAATAGCGGGAGTAACAGATACGCAGTATTTT.

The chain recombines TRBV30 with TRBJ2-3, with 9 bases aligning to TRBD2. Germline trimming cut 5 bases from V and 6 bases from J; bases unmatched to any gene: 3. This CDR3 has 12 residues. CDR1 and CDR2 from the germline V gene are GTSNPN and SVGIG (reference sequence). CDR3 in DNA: TGTGCCTGGGGGGCGGGAGGGGATACGCAGTATTTT. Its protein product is CAWGAGGDTQYF. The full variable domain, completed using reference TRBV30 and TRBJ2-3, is SQTIHQWPATLVQPVGSPLSLECTVEGTSNPNLYWYRQAAGRGLQLLFYSVGIGQISSEVPQNLSASRPQDRQFILSSKKLLLSDSGFYLCAWGAGGDTQYFGPGTRLTVL.